The T cell receptor (beta chain) described here comes from a study of OX40 agonist ivuxolimab in advanced cancers. Across the study: Patients received the agonistic anti-OX40 (CD134) antibody ivuxolimab.

The table came from immunoSEQ multiplex PCR; TCRdb's copy has only in-frame clones and leaves some out. The sample has tens of thousands of clones; 78% are singletons. Points from the study as a whole: Some nonresponders likewise displayed low normalized T-cell clonal expansion. Clonal expansion was among the lowest in partial responders at 0.1-3.0 mg/kg, especially CD8+. Antigens targeted by the expanded peripheral T cells were not determined.

This clone was found a few times. No antigen is known for it. V lost 4 bases, J lost 2 bases, and 5 bases stayed unmatched. The V gene's germline CDR1 is MNHNS and CDR2 SASEGT. The CDR3 covers 14 residues. The source was CD4+ or CD8+ T cells sorted from blood, collected in a trial of the OX40 agonist ivuxolimab. The origin of this receptor is an adult with an advanced solid tumor such as melanoma, head and neck, liver or kidney cancer. J is TRBJ2-7 and V is TRBV6-1; 7 bases agree with TRBD1. The DNA of the CDR3 is TGTGCCAGCAGTGGAGGGGGACAGCCCTACGAGCAGTACTTC. Translating gives CASSGGGQPYEQYF.